The 24 T cell receptor beta chains given below trace back to one sample, sequenced in a study of identical twins. Each CDR3 protein gets one entry after TCRdb re-called the 5' RACE reads with MiXCR. This table has some 1,700,000 distinct CDR3 sequences, roughly 35% appearing once. Sample: cord blood. These receptor sequences come from a newborn girl in good health.

This rearrangement joins TRBV6-2 or TRBV6-3 to TRBJ2-3, with TRBD2 identical over 12 bases. V shed 4 bases and J 3 bases; nucleotides not matched to a gene: 5. The CDR3 length is 16 residues. CDR1 MNHEY and CDR2 SVGEGT come from the germline V gene. CDR3 in amino acids: CASSWKTSGGTDTQYF. The CDR3 bases are TGTGCCAGCAGTTGGAAGACTAGCGGGGGAACAGATACGCAGTATTTT.

In this sample, this clonotype turned up a few times. This chain joins TRBV9 and TRBJ2-7; 7 nucleotides align to TRBD2. Germline values: CDR1 SGDLS, CDR2 YYNGEE. The length of the CDR3 is 14 residues. The V and J ends lost 4 bases and 3 bases, in that order; junction bases with no gene match: 7. This CDR3 reads CASSPRPSGYEQYF. Here the CDR3 DNA reads TGTGCCAGCAGCCCGAGGCCTAGCGGCTACGAGCAGTACTTC.

The chain recombines TRBV2 with TRBJ2-5; 7 nucleotides align to TRBD1. Germline lookup yields CDR1 SNHLY and CDR2 FYNNEI. CDR3 size: 13 residues. Losses at the gene ends were 5 bases for V and 11 bases for J; bases not matched to a gene: 11. The CDR3 sequence: CASSSETTGKQYF. The CDR3 DNA sequence: TGTGCCAGCAGTTCTGAGACGACAGGGAAGCAGTACTTC. Full variable domain (rest looked up from reference TRBV2 and TRBJ2-5): EPEVTQTPSHQVTQMGQEVILRCVPISNHLYFYWYRQILGQKVEFLVSFYNNEISEKSEIFDDQFSVERPDGSNFTLKIRSTKLEDSAMYFCASSSETTGKQYFGPGTRLLVL.

The chain employs TRBV14 and TRBJ1-1; 10 nucleotides align to TRBD1. Per germline, CDR1 SGHDN and CDR2 FVKESK. CDR3 length: 15 amino acids. J gave up 5 bases and V 0 bases, and 3 bases lay outside the gene matches. The CDR3 bases are TGTGCCAGCAGCCAAGAGACAGGGGGCATGACTGAAGCTTTCTTT. Its translation is CASSQETGGMTEAFF.

J is TRBJ2-7 and V is TRBV28; D remains ambiguous. Trimming took off 5 bases at V and 5 bases at J, with 10 bases between the two ends. Germline-derived CDR1 and CDR2 are MDHEN and SYDVKM. CDR3 size: 12 residues. The CDR3 region is CASSGLPHEQYF. DNA of the CDR3: TGTGCCAGCAGTGGCCTACCTCACGAGCAGTACTTC.

Written as DNA, the CDR3 is TGTGCCACCAGCAGGGAGGGTGGAACTGAAGCTTTCTTT. Its protein product is CATSREGGTEAFF. The chain carries TRBV15 and TRBJ1-1; unclear D gene. Germline lookup yields CDR1 LNHNV and CDR2 YYDKDF (reference sequence). This CDR3 is built from 13 residues. Trimming took 3 bases from V and 5 from J, leaving 10 bases between them.

This chain uses TRBV15 with TRBJ2-5; D ambiguous. TRBJ2-7 explains the end of the DNA better; the J call may be wrong. CDR1 is LNHNV and CDR2 is YYDKDF in the germline V gene (reference sequence). This CDR3 contains 13 residues. The CDR3: CATSRDRTYEQYF. As DNA, the CDR3 is TGTGCCACCAGCAGAGACAGAACCTACGAGCAGTACTTC.

Only a few counts were recorded for this clonotype. The chain combines TRBV20-1 with TRBJ2-5; 7 bases match TRBD1. With the DNA end fitting TRBJ2-7 better, the J assignment may be wrong. This CDR3 comprises 14 residues. The germline gives CDR1 DFQATT, CDR2 SNEGSKA (reference sequence). CDR3 amino acids: CSAQSRTGRYEQYF. The CDR3 nucleotides are TGCAGTGCCCAATCCCGGACAGGCCGCTACGAGCAGTACTTC.

The V and J genes are TRBV6-1 and TRBJ1-5; 9 nucleotides match TRBD1. The CDR3 sequence is 15 residues long. Germline loops: CDR1 MNHNS, CDR2 SASEGT. V dropped 7 bases and J dropped 5; count of bases not matched to a gene: 9. The CDR3: CASISTWTGDQPQHF. The CDR3 DNA is TGTGCCAGCATCTCGACCTGGACAGGGGATCAGCCCCAGCATTTT.

This clonotype was seen many times. The chain combines TRBV6-6 with TRBJ2-5; D is unclear. Germline V gene sequence: CDR1 MNHNY, CDR2 SVGAGI (reference sequence). CDR3 length: 15 amino acids. The V end was cut by 5 bases, the J end by 0 bases, with 13 bases between. The CDR3 nucleotides read TGTGCCAGCAGTCTGCAAACAGTGTACCAAGAGACCCAGTACTTC. It is translated as CASSLQTVYQETQYF.

This clonotype has only a few counts. The CDR3 DNA is TGTGCCAGCAGACGGGACAGATACACTCTCTCTGGGGCCAACGTCCTGACTTTC. Amino acids: CASRRDRYTLSGANVLTF. The chain combines TRBV12-3 or TRBV12-4 with TRBJ2-6; TRBD1 agrees at 7 bases. The V and J ends lost 6 bases and 0 bases, in that order; junction bases with no gene match: 11. The CDR3 runs to 18 residues.

Many counts were recorded for this clonotype. This chain connects TRBV4-1 to TRBJ2-3, with 11 bases identical to TRBD2. The V gene end was trimmed by 2 bases and the J gene end by 8 bases; junction bases not matched to a gene: 6. Germline V CDR1 and CDR2: MGHRA, YSYEKL. The CDR3 spans 15 residues. CDR3 protein: CASSQNSGRVVTQYF. CDR3 coding DNA: TGCGCCAGCAGCCAAAATAGCGGGAGGGTTGTTACGCAGTATTTT.

This clonotype was observed a few times. The rearrangement uses TRBV10-1 and TRBJ2-5; TRBD1 matches at 10 bases. The germline V gene encodes CDR1 WNHNN and CDR2 SYGVQD (reference sequence). With V trimmed by 4 bases and J by 2 bases, 10 bases remained unmatched. The CDR3 loop spans 17 amino acids. In DNA, the CDR3 is TGCGCCAGCAGTGTAAAATCCGGGACAGGGGATCAAGAGACCCAGTACTTC. Protein product: CASSVKSGTGDQETQYF.

The V gene is TRBV7-2, the J gene TRBJ1-5, with 8 bases aligning to TRBD1. The germline V gene encodes CDR1 SGHTA and CDR2 FQGNSA. V lost 4 bases and J lost 7; bases outside the gene matches: 3. The CDR3 has 13 residues. The CDR3 sequence: CASSSTGEQPQHF. The DNA for the CDR3 is TGTGCCAGCAGCTCGACAGGGGAACAGCCCCAGCATTTT.

The sample holds a few counts of this clonotype. The CDR3 region is CASSFIGGSTDTQYF. CDR3 sequence (DNA): TGTGCCAGCAGCTTTATAGGGGGATCCACAGATACGCAGTATTTT. The J gene is TRBJ2-3, the V gene TRBV11-2; possible D gene TRBD1, 6 bases. The CDR3 runs to 15 residues. V was shortened by 3 bases and J by 2 bases, with 12 bases between the two germline ends. Germline lookup yields CDR1 SGHAT and CDR2 FQNNGV.

This clonotype was seen a few times. V gene TRBV20-1 combines with J gene TRBJ2-7; the D is unclear. V gave up 3 bases and J gave up 2 bases, with 14 bases separating them. There are 14 residues in the CDR3. Per the germline V gene, CDR1 is DFQATT and CDR2 is SNEGSKA (reference sequence). The CDR3 loop is CSASVTAEAYEQYF. CDR3 sequence (DNA): TGCAGTGCTAGTGTGACGGCAGAAGCCTACGAGCAGTACTTC.

Details on this clonotype: This may come from a read error, since a much larger clone is one base off. This chain joins TRBV24-1 and TRBJ2-1; no clear D. Gene TRBJ2-7 matches the end of the DNA better, so the J call may be wrong. Germline V CDR1 and CDR2: KGHDR, SFDVKD. CDR3 length: 14 amino acids. The CDR3 reads CATSDLASYNEQYF. CDR3 DNA: TGTGCCACCAGTGATTTGGCCAGTTACAATGAGCAGTACTTC.

The table lists this clonotype with a count of one. The chain uses TRBV20-1 and TRBJ2-7, with TRBD1 identical over 7 bases. CDR1 and CDR2 (germline): DFQATT, SNEGSKA (reference sequence). This CDR3 has 12 residues. Trimming took 3 bases from V and 6 from J; bases not matched to a gene: 5. CDR3 in amino acids: CSASVRGREQYF. The CDR3 DNA reads as TGCAGTGCTAGCGTTAGGGGGCGCGAGCAGTACTTC.

This clonotype was found once. A much larger clone differs from this one at a single base, so this may be a read error. The chain links TRBV7-2 to TRBJ2-3; a possible D gene is TRBD2 (5 bases). The CDR3 length is 12 residues. Germline CDR1 is SGHTA and CDR2 is FQGNSA. This chain's CDR3 is CVSSATSGTQYF. In nucleotides, the CDR3 is TGTGTCAGCAGCGCAACTAGTGGTACGCAGTATTTT.

This clonotype was detected once. This chain uses TRBV9 with TRBJ2-5, with D possibly matching TRBD2 (6 bases). Trimming took off 0 bases at V and 11 bases at J, with 20 bases between the two ends. This CDR3 contains 15 residues. The germline CDR1 and CDR2 sequences are SGDLS and YYNGEE. The DNA for the CDR3 is TGTGCCAGCAGCGTAGCGGGAGCCCTCTACAATGAGCAGTACTTC. Its protein product is CASSVAGALYNEQYF.

The chain combines TRBV6-5 with TRBJ2-3, with TRBD1 as a possible D gene (6 bases). The CDR3 is 16 residues long. Germline loops: CDR1 MNHEY, CDR2 SVGAGI. Trimming removed 0 bases at V and 4 bases at J, with 14 bases between. CDR3 region: CASSYSTQGRADTQYF. The CDR3, as DNA: TGTGCCAGCAGTTACTCTACCCAGGGGCGAGCAGATACGCAGTATTTT.

V is TRBV5-1 and J is TRBJ2-1; the match to TRBD1 covers 9 bases. Germline trimming cut 4 bases from V and 5 bases from J; bases unmatched to any gene: 7. The CDR3 has 15 amino acids. Germline lookup yields CDR1 SGHRS and CDR2 YFSETQ. The CDR3 spells CASSLRQGGNNEQFF. The CDR3 nucleotides read TGCGCCAGCAGCCTCCGACAGGGGGGGAACAATGAGCAGTTCTTC. Full variable domain (rest looked up from reference TRBV5-1 and TRBJ2-1): KAGVTQTPRYLIKTRGQQVTLSCSPISGHRSVSWYQQTPGQGLQFLFEYFSETQRNKGNFPGRFSGRQFSNSRSEMNVSTLELGDSALYLCASSLRQGGNNEQFFGPGTRLTVL.

The V gene is TRBV7-2, the J gene TRBJ2-1, with 8 bases aligning to TRBD2. The closer fit of TRBJ2-7 to the DNA end suggests the J call may be wrong. Germline V gene lookup returns CDR1 SGHTA and CDR2 FQGNSA. The CDR3 has 15 amino acids. CDR3 bases: TGTGCCAGCAGAACAGCGGGGGCCTCCTACAATGAGCAGTACTTC. Its protein product is CASRTAGASYNEQYF.

There are a few counts of this clonotype. This chain joins TRBV4-2 and TRBJ2-7, with 10 bases aligning to TRBD1. CDR1 is LGHNA and CDR2 is YNFKEQ in the germline V gene. The V and J ends lost 3 bases and 0 bases, in that order; junction bases with no gene match: 5. This CDR3 spans 16 amino acids. The CDR3 DNA reads TGTGCCAGCAGCCACCATGACAGGGGGCCCTCCTACGAGCAGTACTTC. The encoded protein is CASSHHDRGPSYEQYF.